The 30 T cell receptor beta chains below come from one sample, sequenced in a study of T cell repertoires in cytomegalovirus infection. TCRdb called the reads again in MiXCR, with one record for every CDR3 protein. The top ten clones hold more than 12% of a sample with roughly 920,000 distinct CDR3 sequences, about a third of them seen once. The antigens for these receptors are not known. The specimen was cultured CD8+ T cells from PBMCs, collected from culture after CMV antigen stimulation. The origin of the receptors is a human donor in good health (CMV status not recorded). Some clones in this sample may be carry-over from other donors' samples.

This clonotype showed up just a few times. This chain joins TRBV10-3 and TRBJ1-1; 11 nucleotides match TRBD1. Trimming took 7 bases from V and 4 from J; bases not matched to a gene: 5. Germline V gene lookup returns CDR1 ENHRY and CDR2 SYGVKD. CDR3 size: 14 residues. Here the CDR3 reads CAIISGQGATEAFF. The CDR3 DNA is TGTGCCATCATATCTGGACAGGGGGCCACTGAAGCTTTCTTT.

This clonotype was recorded at least ten times. The rearrangement joins TRBV4-1 to TRBJ1-2; 11 bases match TRBD1. This CDR3 is built from 19 residues. Unmatched junction bases numbered 19, after V lost 7 bases and J lost 3 bases. In germline, CDR1 is MGHRA, CDR2 YSYEKL. The CDR3 protein is CASTLSRALGTGGDYGYTF. The CDR3 DNA reads TGCGCCAGCACCCTAAGTCGGGCTCTAGGGACAGGGGGAGACTATGGCTACACCTTC.

This clonotype was counted once. This rearrangement joins TRBV3-1 to TRBJ1-1, with D maybe TRBD1 (5 bases). Germline CDR1 LGHDT, CDR2 YNNKEL (reference sequence). Trimming removed 7 bases from V and 1 base from J, with 16 bases in between. The CDR3 sequence is 15 residues long. The CDR3 here is CASTDFQGRNTEAFF. CDR3 in DNA: TGTGCCAGCACAGATTTCCAGGGACGGAACACTGAAGCTTTCTTT.

This clonotype was seen a few times. This rearrangement joins TRBV27 to TRBJ2-3, with D perhaps matching TRBD2 (5 bases). V lost 6 bases and J lost 2, with 15 bases in between. The germline gives CDR1 MNHEY, CDR2 SMNVEV (reference sequence). The CDR3 is 15 residues long. CDR3 nucleotide sequence: TGTGCCAGCAGCCCAACTAGAAGCTACACAGATACGCAGTATTTT. Translating it yields CASSPTRSYTDTQYF.

V and J are TRBV4-1 and TRBJ1-6; D gene ambiguous. This CDR3 comprises 17 residues. The germline gives CDR1 MGHRA, CDR2 YSYEKL. The V and J ends lost 1 base and 6 bases respectively, with 16 bases between them. The CDR3 reads CASSQVQWAEINSPLHF. Here the CDR3 DNA reads TGCGCCAGCAGCCAAGTTCAGTGGGCAGAGATTAATTCACCCCTCCACTTT.

This clonotype was seen a few times. This chain links TRBV5-4 with TRBJ2-3; 8 bases map to TRBD1. Germline V gene data show CDR1 as SGHNT and CDR2 as YYREEE (reference sequence). This CDR3 comprises 14 residues. V lost 5 bases and J lost 5; bases outside the gene matches: 7. The CDR3, as DNA: TGTGCCAGCAGTCCCGGGACAGGTTTAGATACGCAGTATTTT. Protein: CASSPGTGLDTQYF.

The gene calls are TRBV4-1 and TRBJ1-1, with a tentative D call TRBD1 (5 bases). This CDR3 has 13 amino acids. V was shortened by 3 bases and J by 12 bases, with 17 bases between the two germline ends. Germline values: CDR1 MGHRA, CDR2 YSYEKL. The CDR3 region is CASSQVGKKGPFF. The CDR3 coding sequence is TGCGCCAGCAGCCAGGTGGGCAAGAAGGGGCCTTTCTTT.

The genes are TRBV7-9 and TRBJ1-5, with TRBD1 matching over 8 bases. This CDR3 is 13 amino acids long. J was trimmed by 5 bases and V by 5 bases; bases with no gene match: 2. Germline-derived CDR1 and CDR2 are SEHNR and FQNEAQ (reference sequence). The CDR3 nucleotides read TGTGCCAGCAGCGTGGACAGGGATCAGCCCCAGCATTTT. Translated, it gives CASSVDRDQPQHF.

This clonotype was picked up many times. CDR3 residues: CASSLGGALNEQFF. The CDR3 DNA follows: TGTGCCAGCAGCTTAGGGGGGGCCCTCAATGAGCAGTTCTTC. The chain carries TRBV7-2 and TRBJ2-1; either TRBD1 or TRBD2 may supply D (6 bases each). The CDR3 is 14 residues long. V was trimmed by 1 base and J by 6 bases, leaving 10 bases between them. Germline V gene sequence: CDR1 SGHTA, CDR2 FQGNSA.

This clonotype occurred many times. The chain uses TRBV20-1 and TRBJ1-2; the D gene is possibly TRBD1 (5 bases). CDR3 length: 18 residues. V was trimmed by 0 bases and J by 4 bases, leaving 24 bases between them. Germline assignment: CDR1 DFQATT and CDR2 SNEGSKA (reference sequence). Written as DNA, the CDR3 is TGCAGTGCTAGAGACTTTTGGAGACAGACCCGAGCGATCTATGGCTACACCTTC. Encoded protein: CSARDFWRQTRAIYGYTF.

In DNA form, the CDR3 reads TGTGCCAGCAGTTTACAAGGACAGGGAAATGAAAAACTGTTTTTT. It translates to CASSLQGQGNEKLFF. The V gene is TRBV27, the J gene TRBJ1-4; 8 bases are a match to TRBD1. The junction had 4 bases not matched to a gene; V was cut back by 2 bases and J by 5 bases. This CDR3 has 15 amino acids. The germline gives CDR1 MNHEY, CDR2 SMNVEV (reference sequence).

In this sample, this clonotype turned up many times. V usage is TRBV7-2 and J usage is TRBJ2-7; tentatively, D is TRBD2 (5 bases). V gave up 1 base and J gave up 6 bases, with 28 bases separating them. Germline V gene sequence: CDR1 SGHTA, CDR2 FQGNSA. The CDR3 consists of 19 residues. DNA of the CDR3: TGTGCCAGCAGCTTAGTCTTACCTTATTGTCCCCCTCGAGGGCGCGAGCAGTACGTC. Its protein product is CASSLVLPYCPPRGREQYV.

The rearrangement links TRBV7-6 to TRBJ2-7, with TRBD1 matching 9 bases. The CDR3 totals 16 residues. After removal of 5 bases from V and 0 bases from J, the junction contained 8 bases not matched to a gene. CDR1 is SGHVS and CDR2 is FNYEAQ in the germline V gene. The CDR3 DNA sequence: TGTGCCAGCAGCCCGGGGGGACAGGGTTTCTCCTACGAGCAGTACTTC. Translating it yields CASSPGGQGFSYEQYF. Looking up the rest from reference TRBV7-6 and TRBJ2-7 gives the full variable domain: GAGVSQSPRYKVTKRGQDVALRCDPISGHVSLYWYRQALGQGPEFLTYFNYEAQQDKSGLPNDRFSAERPEGSISTLTIQRTEQRDSAMYRCASSPGGQGFSYEQYFGPGTRLTVT.

V is TRBV20-1 and J is TRBJ1-5; D remains ambiguous. CDR3 length: 14 amino acids. The V gene lost 5 bases and the J gene lost 6 bases, with 17 bases spanning the gap. Per germline, CDR1 DFQATT and CDR2 SNEGSKA (reference sequence). CDR3 region: CSAHPRGLAQPQHF. CDR3 sequence (DNA): TGCAGTGCTCATCCGAGAGGGCTAGCTCAGCCCCAGCATTTT.

The chain couples TRBV19 to TRBJ2-1, with 9 bases fitting TRBD2. CDR3 length: 15 residues. With V trimmed by 2 bases and J by 5 bases, 4 bases remained unmatched. Germline loops: CDR1 LNHDA, CDR2 SQIVND (reference sequence). CDR3 sequence reads: CASSIFSSGDNEQFF. CDR3 DNA: TGTGCCAGTAGTATATTCTCTAGCGGGGACAATGAGCAGTTCTTC.

The DNA for the CDR3 is TGTGCTAGTGGTTTACGGGAGATCTTACAAGAGACCCAGTACTTC. Translation gives CASGLREILQETQYF. The V gene is TRBV12-5, the J gene TRBJ2-5, with TRBD2 as a possible D gene (6 bases). The CDR3 loop spans 15 amino acids. The V gene lost 3 bases and the J gene lost 2 bases, with 13 bases spanning the gap. The germline V gene has CDR1 LGHNT and CDR2 FRNRAP.

The chain has TRBV6-5 and TRBJ2-1; D might be TRBD1 (6 bases). In germline, CDR1 is MNHEY, CDR2 SVGAGI. V dropped 8 bases and J dropped 0 bases, with 17 bases sitting between them. This CDR3 contains 16 residues. The DNA for the CDR3 is TGTGCCAGCGGGGGCAGGGCCTCAGGCTCCTACAATGAGCAGTTCTTC. This sequence encodes CASGGRASGSYNEQFF.

This clonotype was observed a few times. The V gene is TRBV27, the J gene TRBJ2-3, with no clear D. Germline V gene sequence: CDR1 MNHEY, CDR2 SMNVEV (reference sequence). Trimming pared 3 bases from V and 2 bases from J, leaving 9 bases between. CDR3 size: 14 residues. CDR3 sequence: CASSFGVATDTQYF. The CDR3 nucleotides are TGTGCCAGCAGTTTTGGAGTAGCCACAGATACGCAGTATTTT.

This clonotype was recorded a few times. This rearrangement joins TRBV7-9 to TRBJ1-2, with D maybe TRBD1 (6 bases). The CDR3 is 15 amino acids. Germline loops: CDR1 SEHNR, CDR2 FQNEAQ (reference sequence). The germline V and J ends were trimmed by 10 bases and 4 bases, with 22 bases remaining between them. CDR3 loop: CAILGGPQLLYGYTF. CDR3 nucleotide sequence: TGTGCCATCCTGGGGGGGCCCCAACTTCTCTATGGCTACACCTTC.

The chain uses TRBV5-5 and TRBJ1-5; D is perhaps TRBD1 (5 bases). The CDR3 spans 15 residues. CDR1 and CDR2 from the germline V gene are SGHKS and YYEKEE (reference sequence). Trimming pared 2 bases from V and 1 base from J, leaving 10 bases between. DNA for the CDR3: TGTGCCAGCAGCTTTCGGCAGGGAAGCAATCAGCCCCAGCATTTT. Protein product: CASSFRQGSNQPQHF.

A few counts support this clonotype. V is TRBV4-3 and J is TRBJ2-7; the D is unclear. Trimming left V 0 bases short and J 5 bases short, with 11 bases between. CDR1 and CDR2 (germline): LGHNA, YSLEER. The CDR3 contains 14 residues. The CDR3 protein is CASSQEHSYDEQYF. The CDR3 region has the DNA TGCGCCAGCAGCCAAGAGCACAGTTACGACGAGCAGTACTTC.

This chain joins TRBV10-3 and TRBJ2-5; maybe TRBD2 (6 bases). This CDR3 spans 16 amino acids. Trimming took 3 bases from V and 1 from J, leaving 15 bases between them. CDR1 is ENHRY, CDR2 SYGVKD, per germline. This chain's CDR3 is CAISDPGGLFQETQYF. The CDR3 bases are TGTGCCATCAGTGATCCCGGGGGTCTATTCCAAGAGACCCAGTACTTC.

This clonotype appeared many times. The chain recombines TRBV27 with TRBJ1-1, with D possibly TRBD1 on 5 matching bases. Trimming cost V 3 bases and J 0 bases, with 8 bases left between them. CDR1 and CDR2 from the germline V gene are MNHEY and SMNVEV (reference sequence). The CDR3 has 14 amino acids. CDR3: CASSLGRLNTEAFF. The DNA of the CDR3 is TGTGCCAGCAGTTTGGGGCGGCTGAACACTGAAGCTTTCTTT.

The V call is TRBV19, the J call TRBJ2-3, with 8 bases fitting TRBD2. The CDR3 length is 15 residues. Germline-derived CDR1 and CDR2 are LNHDA and SQIVND (reference sequence). The junction had 12 bases not matched to a gene; V was cut back by 10 bases and J by 3 bases. The CDR3 is CATSGASSGTDTQYF. CDR3 sequence (DNA): TGTGCCACCTCGGGGGCGTCTAGCGGGACAGATACGCAGTATTTT.

The J gene is TRBJ1-3, the V gene TRBV28; 8 bases agree with TRBD1. V shed 5 bases and J 0 bases; nucleotides not matched to a gene: 12. The germline gives CDR1 MDHEN, CDR2 SYDVKM. This CDR3 contains 18 residues. The CDR3 bases are TGTGCCAGCAGTCACACCCCGGCCAGGGGGCCCTCTGGAAACACCATATATTTT. This codes for CASSHTPARGPSGNTIYF.

V gene TRBV12-5 combines with J gene TRBJ2-1, with 8 bases lining up with TRBD2. Germline lookup yields CDR1 LGHNT and CDR2 FRNRAP. The CDR3 is 14 residues long. After removal of 6 bases from V and 7 bases from J, the junction contained 8 bases not matched to a gene. The CDR3 DNA follows: TGTGCTAGTGGCTCGGGGGGGTACGGGAATGAGCAGTTCTTC. Its translation: CASGSGGYGNEQFF.

Of note for this clonotype: At one end the junction does not follow the germline gene, possibly because of a read error. The genes are TRBV7-6 and TRBJ2-6; 7 bases are shared with TRBD1. The germline CDR1 and CDR2 sequences are SGHVS and FNYEAQ. The CDR3 is 17 amino acids. The CDR3 nucleotides read TGTGCTAGCAGCCATACAGGGGCCCCCTCTGGGGCCAACGTCCTGACTTTC. Encoded protein: CASSHTGAPSGANVLTF.

The chain employs TRBV27 and TRBJ1-1; the D is unclear. V lost 2 bases to trimming and J lost 0 bases, with 10 bases between them. Germline CDR1 reads MNHEY; CDR2 reads SMNVEV (reference sequence). The CDR3 has 15 amino acids. The CDR3 region is CASSLVRVMNTEAFF. CDR3 sequence (DNA): TGTGCCAGCAGTTTAGTACGGGTCATGAACACTGAAGCTTTCTTT.

The table lists this clonotype with a few counts. The chain is built from TRBV15 and TRBJ2-2; D call uncertain. Trimming took off 4 bases at V and 8 bases at J, with 5 bases between the two ends. Germline values: CDR1 LNHNV, CDR2 YYDKDF (reference sequence). The CDR3 contains 11 residues. The CDR3 bases are TGTGCCACCAGCACCGGAGGGGAGCTGTTTTTT. It translates to CATSTGGELFF.

The chain links TRBV19 to TRBJ1-1; D gene uncertain. Germline V gene data show CDR1 as LNHDA and CDR2 as SQIVND (reference sequence). Trimming shortened V by 3 bases and J by 4 bases, and 12 bases separated the two germline ends. The length of the CDR3 is 14 residues. DNA of the CDR3: TGTGCCAGTAGTATGGGTCCCGGTCTCACTGAAGCTTTCTTT. Encoded protein: CASSMGPGLTEAFF. The whole variable domain, filled in from reference TRBV19 and TRBJ1-1, reads DGGITQSPKYLFRKEGQNVTLSCEQNLNHDAMYWYRQDPGQGLRLIYYSQIVNDFQKGDIAEGYSVSREKKESFPLTVTSAQKNPTAFYLCASSMGPGLTEAFFGQGTRLTVV.